A selection of T cell receptor beta chains follows, all from one sample in a study of CD8 T cells in ankylosing spondylitis. TCRdb redid the calling of the 5' RACE reads with MiXCR, one entry per CDR3 protein. The data show 250,000 or so distinct CDR3 sequences, about 24% seen once. Material for sequencing was blood, either unsorted or a sorted T cell fraction (not recorded which). The receptor set was obtained from a male donor with ankylosing spondylitis or in good health (not recorded which). Each CDR3 is given with its conserved first and last residue. A D gene is named only where the DNA matches it firmly. Some rows mark clone size as missing; the rest say once, few, many or name a class of expanded clone.

d_gene: TRBD2
j_gene: TRBJ2-3
abundance: many
v_gene: TRBV29-1
CDR3aa: CSAGHSGGTQYF
CDR3nt: TGCAGCGCCGGTCATAGCGGGGGCACGCAGTATTTT

d_gene: NA
j_gene: TRBJ2-1
abundance: NA
v_gene: TRBV20-1
CDR3aa: CSARKDSSSYNEQFF
CDR3nt: TGCAGTGCTAGGAAAGACTCGAGCTCCTACAATGAGCAGTTCTTC

d_gene: NA
j_gene: TRBJ2-1
abundance: many
v_gene: TRBV10-1
CDR3aa: CASSETSQRNEQFF
CDR3nt: TGCGCCAGCAGTGAGACCTCACAGCGCAATGAGCAGTTCTTC

d_gene: NA
j_gene: TRBJ1-1
abundance: few
v_gene: TRBV20-1
CDR3aa: CSARSPPTGKDTEAFF
CDR3nt: TGCAGTGCTAGGAGTCCCCCGACGGGGAAGGACACTGAAGCTTTCTTT

d_gene: NA
j_gene: TRBJ2-3
abundance: NA
v_gene: TRBV12-2
CDR3aa: CASRLALNSNTDTQYF
CDR3nt: TGTGCAAGTCGCTTAGCGCTAAACAGCAACACAGATACGCAGTATTTT

d_gene: TRBD2
j_gene: TRBJ2-3
abundance: NA
v_gene: TRBV20-1
CDR3aa: CSATGTRTDTQYF
CDR3nt: TGCAGTGCCACCGGGACTAGAACAGATACGCAGTATTTT

d_gene: NA
j_gene: TRBJ2-1
abundance: NA
v_gene: TRBV20-1
CDR3aa: CSARSGALWGANEQFF
CDR3nt: TGCAGTGCTAGGTCTGGGGCACTCTGGGGGGCCAATGAGCAGTTCTTC

d_gene: NA
j_gene: TRBJ2-2
abundance: NA
v_gene: TRBV29-1
CDR3aa: CRSTVNTGELFF
CDR3nt: TGCAGATCGACAGTTAACACCGGGGAGCTGTTTTTT

d_gene: NA
j_gene: TRBJ1-4
abundance: NA
v_gene: TRBV4-2
CDR3aa: CASSQDRDGGEKLFF
CDR3nt: TGTGCCAGCAGCCAAGATCGCGACGGGGGCGAAAAACTGTTTTTT

d_gene: NA
j_gene: TRBJ2-3
abundance: NA
v_gene: TRBV4-2
CDR3aa: CASSPEYTDTQYF
CDR3nt: TGTGCCAGCAGCCCAGAATATACAGATACGCAGTATTTT

d_gene: NA
j_gene: TRBJ2-7
abundance: few
v_gene: TRBV12-3/TRBV12-4
CDR3aa: CASSSYRVHYEQYF
CDR3nt: TGTGCCAGCAGTTCCTACCGGGTCCACTACGAGCAGTACTTC

d_gene: NA
j_gene: TRBJ2-3
abundance: few
v_gene: TRBV3-1
CDR3aa: CASSQEVGASDPAQYF
CDR3nt: TGTGCCAGCAGCCAAGAAGTGGGAGCCTCGGATCCGGCGCAGTATTTT

d_gene: NA
j_gene: TRBJ1-1
abundance: few
v_gene: TRBV5-1
CDR3aa: CASSALTVNTEAFF
CDR3nt: TGCGCCAGCAGCGCCTTGACAGTGAACACTGAAGCTTTCTTT

d_gene: NA
j_gene: TRBJ2-7
abundance: NA
v_gene: TRBV6-1
CDR3aa: CASSPPQEGEQYF
CDR3nt: TGTGCCAGCAGTCCCCCCCAGGAGGGCGAGCAGTACTTC

d_gene: TRBD2
j_gene: TRBJ2-3
abundance: many
v_gene: TRBV3-1
CDR3aa: CASSQLAGDTQYF
CDR3nt: TGTGCCAGCAGCCAACTAGCGGGGGATACGCAGTATTTT

d_gene: TRBD1
j_gene: TRBJ1-5
abundance: many
v_gene: TRBV20-1
CDR3aa: CSASGRGSQPQHF
CDR3nt: TGCAGTGCTAGCGGCAGGGGGAGTCAGCCCCAGCATTTT

d_gene: NA
j_gene: TRBJ2-3
abundance: NA
v_gene: TRBV4-2
CDR3aa: CASSQDRPGGLTDTQYF
CDR3nt: TGTGCCAGCAGCCAAGATCGTCCGGGGGGCCTAACAGATACGCAGTATTTT

d_gene: TRBD1
j_gene: TRBJ1-5
abundance: few
v_gene: TRBV20-1
CDR3aa: CSALQGAAQPQHF
CDR3nt: TGCAGTGCCCTACAGGGGGCAGCTCAGCCCCAGCATTTT

d_gene: NA
j_gene: TRBJ2-5
abundance: NA
v_gene: TRBV27
CDR3aa: CASRGMGGKTQYF
CDR3nt: TGTGCCAGCAGGGGGATGGGGGGCAAGACCCAGTACTTC

d_gene: NA
j_gene: TRBJ2-5
abundance: NA
v_gene: TRBV7-2
CDR3aa: CASSFGGTKETQYF
CDR3nt: TGTGCCAGCAGCTTCGGGGGAACCAAAGAGACCCAGTACTTC

d_gene: TRBD2
j_gene: TRBJ2-3
abundance: many
v_gene: TRBV29-1
CDR3aa: CSVPSGGSTDTQYF
CDR3nt: TGCAGCGTTCCGAGCGGGGGCAGCACAGATACGCAGTATTTT

d_gene: NA
j_gene: TRBJ2-3
abundance: many
v_gene: TRBV29-1
CDR3aa: CSVRTDTQYF
CDR3nt: TGCAGCGTTCGCACAGATACGCAGTATTTT

d_gene: NA
j_gene: TRBJ1-1
abundance: NA
v_gene: TRBV20-1
CDR3aa: CSAILPSLRTEAFF
CDR3nt: TGCAGTGCTATTCTCCCGTCCCTGAGGACTGAAGCTTTCTTT

d_gene: TRBD1
j_gene: TRBJ2-7
abundance: many
v_gene: TRBV6-1
CDR3aa: CASSRDRDGYEQYF
CDR3nt: TGTGCCAGCAGTAGGGACAGGGATGGATACGAGCAGTACTTC

d_gene: TRBD2
j_gene: TRBJ2-5
abundance: few
v_gene: TRBV5-5
CDR3aa: CASRSQLAGGLMATQYF
CDR3nt: TGTGCCAGCAGATCTCAACTAGCGGGGGGGCTGATGGCGACCCAGTACTTC

d_gene: NA
j_gene: TRBJ2-7
abundance: NA
v_gene: TRBV6-5
CDR3aa: CASSYLVRASSYEQYF
CDR3nt: TGTGCCAGCAGTTACCTGGTCAGGGCAAGCTCCTACGAGCAGTACTTC

d_gene: NA
j_gene: TRBJ2-5
abundance: few
v_gene: TRBV29-1
CDR3aa: CSVGATGKQETQYF
CDR3nt: TGCAGCGTTGGGGCCACAGGGAAACAAGAGACCCAGTACTTC

d_gene: NA
j_gene: TRBJ1-5
abundance: NA
v_gene: TRBV20-1
CDR3aa: CSARDPASNQPQHF
CDR3nt: TGCAGTGCTAGAGATCCAGCTAGCAATCAGCCCCAGCATTTT

d_gene: NA
j_gene: TRBJ2-5
abundance: NA
v_gene: TRBV7-2
CDR3aa: CASSFNRGETQYF
CDR3nt: TGTGCCAGCAGCTTTAACCGGGGAGAGACCCAGTACTTC

d_gene: NA
j_gene: TRBJ1-1
abundance: few
v_gene: TRBV20-1
CDR3aa: CSARGTEAFF
CDR3nt: TGCAGTGCTAGAGGCACTGAAGCTTTCTTT

d_gene: NA
j_gene: TRBJ2-7
abundance: many
v_gene: TRBV20-1
CDR3aa: CSASQAYEQYF
CDR3nt: TGCAGTGCTAGTCAGGCCTACGAGCAGTACTTC

d_gene: TRBD1
j_gene: TRBJ2-7
abundance: NA
v_gene: TRBV20-1
CDR3aa: CSANSPGTDFREQYF
CDR3nt: TGCAGTGCAAACTCCCCCGGGACAGACTTCAGGGAGCAGTACTTC

d_gene: NA
j_gene: TRBJ1-6
abundance: many
v_gene: TRBV20-1
CDR3aa: CSASRGGRSYNSPLHF
CDR3nt: TGCAGTGCTAGTAGGGGGGGGAGGTCCTATAATTCACCCCTCCACTTT

d_gene: NA
j_gene: TRBJ1-2
abundance: few
v_gene: TRBV4-2
CDR3aa: CASRSWTGNYGYTF
CDR3nt: TGTGCCAGCAGGTCCTGGACTGGGAACTATGGCTACACCTTC

d_gene: TRBD2
j_gene: TRBJ2-3
abundance: many
v_gene: TRBV20-1
CDR3aa: CSAIPGGATDTQYF
CDR3nt: TGCAGTGCTATCCCGGGGGGTGCGACAGATACGCAGTATTTT

d_gene: NA
j_gene: TRBJ2-5
abundance: NA
v_gene: TRBV6-1
CDR3aa: CASNYWRQETQYF
CDR3nt: TGTGCCAGCAACTATTGGAGGCAAGAGACCCAGTACTTC

d_gene: TRBD2
j_gene: TRBJ2-5
abundance: NA
v_gene: TRBV6-5
CDR3aa: CASSYPPTSGGTETQYF
CDR3nt: TGTGCCAGCAGCTACCCCCCGACTAGCGGGGGTACGGAGACCCAGTACTTC

d_gene: NA
j_gene: TRBJ2-5
abundance: NA
v_gene: TRBV5-1
CDR3aa: CASSLRSSPPETQYF
CDR3nt: TGCGCCAGCAGCTTGCGGTCTAGCCCTCCAGAGACCCAGTACTTC